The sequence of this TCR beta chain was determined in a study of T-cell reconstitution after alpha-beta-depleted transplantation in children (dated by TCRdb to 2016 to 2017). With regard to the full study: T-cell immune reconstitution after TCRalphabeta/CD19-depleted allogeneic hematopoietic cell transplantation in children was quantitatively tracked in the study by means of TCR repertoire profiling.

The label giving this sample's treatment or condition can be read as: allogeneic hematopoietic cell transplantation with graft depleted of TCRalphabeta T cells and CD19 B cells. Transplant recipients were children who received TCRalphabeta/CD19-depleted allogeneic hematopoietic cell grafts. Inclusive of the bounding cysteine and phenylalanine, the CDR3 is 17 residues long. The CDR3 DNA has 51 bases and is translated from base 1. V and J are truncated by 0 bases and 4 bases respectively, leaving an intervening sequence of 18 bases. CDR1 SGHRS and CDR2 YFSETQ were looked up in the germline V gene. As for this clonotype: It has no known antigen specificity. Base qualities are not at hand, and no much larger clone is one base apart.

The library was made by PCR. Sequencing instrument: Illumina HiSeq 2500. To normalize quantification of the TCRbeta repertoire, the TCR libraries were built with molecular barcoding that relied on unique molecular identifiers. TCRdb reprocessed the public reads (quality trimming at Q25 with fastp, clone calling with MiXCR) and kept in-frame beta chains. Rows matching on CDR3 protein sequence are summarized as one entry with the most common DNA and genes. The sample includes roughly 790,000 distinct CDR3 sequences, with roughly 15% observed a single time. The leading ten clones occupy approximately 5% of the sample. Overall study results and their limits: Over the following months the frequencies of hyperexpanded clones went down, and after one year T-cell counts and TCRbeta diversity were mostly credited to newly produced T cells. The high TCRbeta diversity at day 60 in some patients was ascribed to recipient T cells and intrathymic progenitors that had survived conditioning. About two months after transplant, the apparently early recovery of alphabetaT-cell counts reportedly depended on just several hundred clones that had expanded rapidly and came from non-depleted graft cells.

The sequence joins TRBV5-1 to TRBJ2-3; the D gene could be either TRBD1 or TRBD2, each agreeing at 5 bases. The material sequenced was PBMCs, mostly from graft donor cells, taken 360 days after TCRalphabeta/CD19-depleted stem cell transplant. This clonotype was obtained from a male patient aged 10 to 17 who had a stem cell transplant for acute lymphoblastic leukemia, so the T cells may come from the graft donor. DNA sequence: TGCGCCAGCAGCTTGGAGCTGGGGGTGAGTTGGGCAGATACGCAGTATTTT. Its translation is CASSLELGVSWADTQYF.